A single sample gave rise to the 9 T cell receptor beta chains below, sequenced in a study of blood T cell repertoires in COVID-19. The data were produced by immunoSEQ multiplex PCR, yet TCRdb's version contains in-frame clones alone and is incomplete. The sample consists of 55,000 to 85,000 clones, about nine tenths of them appearing once. The sequenced sample consisted of peripheral blood. The receptors come from a woman younger than 30 with acute or convalescent COVID-19.

The chain joins TRBV11-2 to TRBJ1-1; no firm D call. Germline assignment: CDR1 SGHAT and CDR2 FQNNGV. V was cut by 2 bases and J by 3 bases, with 13 bases left in between. The CDR3 length is 15 residues. The CDR3 here is CASSLYAYLDTEAFF. CDR3 nucleotide sequence: TGTGCCAGCAGCTTATACGCGTATTTGGACACTGAAGCTTTCTTT.

The V call is TRBV28, the J call TRBJ1-5, with no clear D. V was clipped by 6 bases and J by 2 bases, with 8 bases between them. Germline CDR1 is MDHEN and CDR2 is SYDVKM. There are 13 residues in the CDR3. The CDR3 loop reads CASRGGGNQPQHF. The CDR3 DNA sequence: TGTGCCAGCAGGGGAGGTGGCAATCAGCCCCAGCATTTT.

The rearrangement links TRBV27 to TRBJ2-1; 11 bases match TRBD1. Germline V gene data show CDR1 as MNHEY and CDR2 as SMNVEV (reference sequence). This CDR3 has 16 residues. J gave up 4 bases and V 5 bases, and 7 bases lay outside the gene matches. The chain's CDR3 is CASSPQGTGGYNEQFF. Here the CDR3 DNA reads TGTGCCAGCAGTCCCCAAGGGACAGGGGGATACAATGAGCAGTTCTTC.

The chain couples TRBV2 to TRBJ2-2, with 7 positions matching TRBD2. CDR1 and CDR2 (germline): SNHLY, FYNNEI. Germline trimming cut 6 bases from V and 7 bases from J; bases unmatched to any gene: 11. The CDR3 contains 15 residues. The CDR3 spells CASSQATSFVGELFF. In DNA, the CDR3 is TGTGCCAGCAGCCAGGCGACTAGCTTCGTCGGGGAGCTGTTTTTT.

V is TRBV18 and J is TRBJ2-1; 13 bases agree with TRBD2. There are 17 residues in the CDR3. Trimming took 3 bases from V and 0 from J; bases not matched to a gene: 2. The germline gives CDR1 KGHSH, CDR2 LQKENI. The CDR3 sequence is CASSPRTSGSSYNEQFF. The CDR3 bases are TGTGCCAGCTCACCGCGGACTAGCGGGAGCTCCTACAATGAGCAGTTCTTC.

This rearrangement joins TRBV28 to TRBJ1-3; 7 nucleotides align to TRBD1. Germline CDR1 is MDHEN and CDR2 is SYDVKM. Trimming removed 5 bases from V and 0 bases from J; junction bases left unmatched: 7. This CDR3 has 16 residues. CDR3 bases: TGTGCCAGCAGTCCCGGACAGGTTGTCTCTGGAAACACCATATATTTT. Translation gives CASSPGQVVSGNTIYF.

The rearrangement links TRBV4-3 to TRBJ2-2; 8 bases line up with TRBD2. The germline V gene has CDR1 LGHNA and CDR2 YSLEER. The V gene end was trimmed by 2 bases and the J gene end by 3 bases; junction bases not matched to a gene: 8. The CDR3 covers 17 residues. CDR3: CASSQHGAGVDTGELFF. As DNA, the CDR3 is TGCGCCAGCAGCCAACACGGAGCGGGAGTCGACACCGGGGAGCTGTTTTTT.

The rearrangement uses TRBV5-5 and TRBJ2-7; 10 nucleotides agree with TRBD1. Germline CDR1 reads SGHKS; CDR2 reads YYEKEE (reference sequence). This CDR3 is 13 amino acids long. Unmatched junction bases numbered 2, after V lost 4 bases and J lost 4 bases. This chain's CDR3 is CASSRQGAYEQYF. The DNA of the CDR3 is TGTGCCAGCAGCAGACAGGGGGCGTACGAGCAGTACTTC.

V usage is TRBV28 and J usage is TRBJ2-5, with 8 bases aligning to TRBD1. This CDR3 comprises 17 residues. The V and J ends lost 5 bases and 2 bases, in that order; junction bases with no gene match: 13. From germline, CDR1 is MDHEN and CDR2 SYDVKM. CDR3 DNA sequence: TGTGCCAGCAGTGTAGGATTCTGGACAGGGAAACAAGAGACCCAGTACTTC. Encoded protein: CASSVGFWTGKQETQYF. The full variable domain, completed using reference TRBV28 and TRBJ2-5, is DVKVTQSSRYLVKRTGEKVFLECVQDMDHENMFWYRQDPGLGLRLIYFSYDVKMKEKGDIPEGYSVSREKKERFSLILESASTNQTSMYLCASSVGFWTGKQETQYFGPGTRLLVL.